The rows below give T cell receptor beta chains drawn from one sample of a study of blood T cell repertoires in COVID-19. Clones were read by immunoSEQ multiplex PCR, and TCRdb kept only the in-frame ones, dropping some. Of roughly 99,000 clones detected, about 84% appear once; the ten largest clones hold around 11%. The sequencing sample was made of peripheral blood. The source of these receptors is an elderly woman with acute or convalescent COVID-19. CDR3s include the opening cysteine and the closing phenylalanine or tryptophan. Each record gives: J gene, clone size, D gene, V gene, CDR3 DNA, CDR3 protein. D genes are given only for firm matches. The size entry is marked missing in some rows and otherwise reads once, few, many or a size class.

TRBJ1-1	NA	NA	TRBV19	TGTGCCAGTTCCCAGACAGCACTGAACACTGAAGCTTTCTTT	CASSQTALNTEAFF
TRBJ2-3	NA	TRBD1	TRBV19	TGTGCCAGTAGTCCCACAGGGGCCAAGACCACAGATACGCAGTATTTT	CASSPTGAKTTDTQYF
TRBJ1-3	few	TRBD1	TRBV30	TGTGCCTGGAGTGCCAGGGGGTCATTTAGAAACACCATATATTTT	CAWSARGSFRNTIYF
TRBJ1-6	NA	TRBD1	TRBV3-1/TRBV3-2	TGTGCCAGCAGCCAGGCAGGGGGGAATTCACCCCTCCACTTT	CASSQAGGNSPLHF
TRBJ2-5	NA	TRBD2	TRBV7-2	TGTGCCAGCAGCTTTTTCGGGGGGTGGGAGACCCAGTACTTC	CASSFFGGWETQYF
TRBJ1-2	NA	NA	TRBV2	TGTGCCAGCAGGAGCCAGGGGCGTGTGGTTGGCTACACCTTC	CASRSQGRVVGYTF
TRBJ1-2	NA	TRBD1	TRBV2	TGTGCCAGCAAAGAGTGGACAGGGGCCGGCTATGGCTACACCTTC	CASKEWTGAGYGYTF
TRBJ1-1	few	NA	TRBV2	TGTGCCAGCAGTGAGGCAGGGTACACTGAAGCTTTCTTT	CASSEAGYTEAFF
TRBJ1-3	once	NA	TRBV9	TGTGCCAGCAGCGTAGGACTCTCTGGAAACACCATATATTTT	CASSVGLSGNTIYF
TRBJ1-1	NA	TRBD1	TRBV19	TGTGCCAGTAGTATGTGGGGGACAGGGGCTATGAACACTGAAGCTTTCTTT	CASSMWGTGAMNTEAFF
TRBJ1-3	few	NA	TRBV28	TGTGCCAGCAGTCCCCCCTTAGGGGGTCCTTTCTTAGGAAACACCATATATTTT	CASSPPLGGPFLGNTIYF
TRBJ2-3	NA	TRBD1	TRBV28	TGTGCCAGCAGTGAAGAGGGAAGACGACAGGGAACGGATACGCAGTATTTT	CASSEEGRRQGTDTQYF
TRBJ1-2	NA	NA	TRBV11-2	TGTGCCAGCAGCTTAGGAGGCAACGCCTATGGCTACACCTTC	CASSLGGNAYGYTF
TRBJ2-5	NA	NA	TRBV15	TGTGCCACCAGCAGAGGAGGTGGGACACAAGAGACCCAGTACTTC	CATSRGGGTQETQYF
TRBJ1-2	NA	NA	TRBV13	TGTGCCAGCAGCACCCGACAATCCTATGGCTACACCTTC	CASSTRQSYGYTF
TRBJ1-2	few	NA	TRBV5-1	TGCGCCAGCAGCTTGGATACAGGAGCTAACTATGGCTACACCTTC	CASSLDTGANYGYTF
TRBJ2-5	NA	TRBD2	TRBV9	TGTGCCAGCAGCGTCAGCGGGGGGGTGAATTGGGAGACCCAGTACTTC	CASSVSGGVNWETQYF
TRBJ2-1	NA	NA	TRBV11-2	TGTGCCAGCAGCGCTCACCCAGGTGGTGAGCAGTTCTTC	CASSAHPGGEQFF
TRBJ2-5	NA	NA	TRBV3-1/TRBV3-2	TGTGCCAGCAGCCAAGAGGCAAAGACCCAGTACTTC	CASSQEAKTQYF
TRBJ1-5	NA	TRBD1	TRBV28	TGTGCCAGCAGTCCGATTCCGGGACAGGGGGCTCCGCGTAATCAGCCCCAGCATTTT	CASSPIPGQGAPRNQPQHF
TRBJ2-1	once	TRBD1	TRBV27	TGTGCCAGCACTCGGGGACAGAGCTCCTACAATGAGCAGTTCTTC	CASTRGQSSYNEQFF
TRBJ1-1	NA	TRBD1	TRBV30	TGTGCCTGGAGTCTTTCCGACAGGGGGCGCAGGTGGGCTTTCTTT	CAWSLSDRGRRWAFF
TRBJ1-1	NA	NA	TRBV6-5	TGTGCCAGCAGCCGAGCCGGTGAAGCTTTCTTT	CASSRAGEAFF
TRBJ2-7	NA	TRBD1	TRBV20-1	TGCAGTGCTCGTGAAGGGACAGGCCGTGGCGCATACGAGCAGTACTTC	CSAREGTGRGAYEQYF
TRBJ2-3	NA	TRBD2	TRBV5-5	TGTGCCAGCAGCTTGGCTGTTCTCTCTAGCGGGGGGGTAGATACGCAGTATTTT	CASSLAVLSSGGVDTQYF
TRBJ2-1	few	TRBD2	TRBV11-3	TGTGCCAGCAGCTTAGCCGGGACTAGCGGCAATGAGCAGTTCTTC	CASSLAGTSGNEQFF
TRBJ1-1	NA	NA	TRBV6-5	TGTGCCAGCAACGGAGGGGTTATGAACACTGAAGCTTTCTTT	CASNGGVMNTEAFF
TRBJ2-3	NA	NA	TRBV7-9	TGTGCCAGCGGGAGATCGCAAGACCCAGATACGCAGTATTTT	CASGRSQDPDTQYF
TRBJ1-3	NA	NA	TRBV28	TGTGCCAGCGGGCCCCTAAACACCATATATTTT	CASGPLNTIYF
TRBJ2-3	NA	TRBD2	TRBV6-1	TGTGCCAGCAGTGAAACTAGCGGGGGGCGTGGAGATACGCAGTATTTT	CASSETSGGRGDTQYF
TRBJ1-1	NA	NA	TRBV7-2	TGTGCCAGCAGCTTACTTGTGCAGGGCGAGAGAACTGAAGCTTTCTTT	CASSLLVQGERTEAFF
TRBJ1-1	NA	NA	TRBV11-2	TGTGCCAGCAGCTTATCTGGGGGCGGCACTGAAGCTTTCTTT	CASSLSGGGTEAFF
TRBJ1-1	NA	NA	TRBV28	TGTGCCAGCAGTCATCTCGACAGGTTGAACACTGAAGCTTTCTTT	CASSHLDRLNTEAFF
TRBJ1-1	NA	TRBD1	TRBV5-1	TGCGCCAGCAGCTGGGACAGAAAAACTGAAGCTTTCTTT	CASSWDRKTEAFF
TRBJ2-5	NA	TRBD2	TRBV19	TGTGCCAGTACTCCTAGCGGGGGGGCCGGAGAGACCCAGTACTTC	CASTPSGGAGETQYF
TRBJ1-1	NA	TRBD1	TRBV6-5	TGTGCCAGCAGCACGACAGGGGGCGAAGCTTTCTTT	CASSTTGGEAFF
TRBJ1-4	NA	NA	TRBV5-4	TGTGCCAGCAGCCTTAGGGGGAACCTTAATGAAAAACTGTTTTTT	CASSLRGNLNEKLFF
TRBJ1-2	NA	TRBD1	TRBV14	TGTGCCAGCAGCCAAGGAGTTGCAGGGGGCCACTATGGCTACACCTTC	CASSQGVAGGHYGYTF
TRBJ2-2	NA	TRBD2	TRBV5-4	TGTGCCAGCAGCGTAAGACTAGCGGGGAGCACCGGGGAGCTGTTTTTT	CASSVRLAGSTGELFF
TRBJ1-6	NA	TRBD1	TRBV19	TGTGCCAGTAGTAGGGACAGGGAAGGATCACCCCTCCACTTT	CASSRDREGSPLHF
TRBJ2-7	few	NA	TRBV18	TGTGCCAGCTCACAGGGGCCGTACGAGCAGTACTTC	CASSQGPYEQYF
TRBJ1-6	NA	TRBD1	TRBV7-2	TGTGCCAGCAGCGCACAGGGGGCGGGTAATTCACCCCTCCACTTT	CASSAQGAGNSPLHF
TRBJ1-6	once	NA	TRBV18	TGTGCCAGCTCACCACCGGGCAGGGCCGCTAATTCACCCCTCCACTTT	CASSPPGRAANSPLHF
TRBJ2-1	NA	NA	TRBV18	TGTGCCAGCTCACCATCGGACTATGAGCAGTTCTTC	CASSPSDYEQFF
TRBJ2-3	NA	TRBD2	TRBV29-1	TGCAGCGTGACAAGCGGGGGGGGCACAGATACGCAGTATTTT	CSVTSGGGTDTQYF
TRBJ1-2	once	NA	TRBV10-3	TGTGCCATCAGTGATCAGGGTGGCTACACCTTC	CAISDQGGYTF
TRBJ2-2	NA	NA	TRBV4-3	TGCGCCAGCAGCCAAGTTGCGGCGAACACCGGGGAGCTGTTTTTT	CASSQVAANTGELFF
TRBJ2-2	NA	TRBD2	TRBV5-1	TGCGCCAGCAGGCCACGAAGCGGGGAGAACACCGGGGAGCTGTTTTTT	CASRPRSGENTGELFF
TRBJ1-2	NA	TRBD1	TRBV6-2/TRBV6-3	TGTGCCAGCAGCCACCGACAGGGTGGCTACACCTTC	CASSHRQGGYTF
TRBJ2-3	NA	TRBD2	TRBV9	TGTGCCAGCAGCAGAGCGGGGGGGGCGACAGATACGCAGTATTTT	CASSRAGGATDTQYF
TRBJ2-2	few	NA	TRBV7-6	TGTGCCAGCAGCCCCCCCCAGGGAGGTATCCCCGGGGAGCTGTTTTTT	CASSPPQGGIPGELFF